Described below is a single T cell receptor (beta chain) sequence and its context. The sequenced fragment ends 3 residues before the CDR3 boundary, so the rest is inferred from the germline J gene. The CDR3 loop spans 16 amino acids. Looked up from germline, CDR1 is KGHSH and CDR2 is LQKENI. The data stem from a study of T cells in women clearing cervical HPV infection. Here immunoSEQ multiplex PCR was the method, and the copy in TCRdb shows in-frame clones only, minus some. Recorded for this sample: 20,000 to 25,000 clones. Sequencing was performed on blood buffy coat. V and J are TRBV18 and TRBJ1-1; 10 nucleotides line up with TRBD1. This sequence originates from a woman between 18 and 75 years old with a cervical HPV16 infection that either progressed to CIN3+ or cleared (not recorded which). The part of the CDR3 DNA that was read is TGTGCCAGCTCACCCTTCCGGGACAGGGGACTTTACGAG. It encodes CASSPFRDRGLYE. The whole CDR3 reads CASSPFRDRGLYEAFF. The whole variable domain, remainder taken from reference TRBV18 and TRBJ1-1, is NAGVMQNPRHLVRRRGQEARLRCSPMKGHSHVYWYRQLPEEGLKFMVYLQKENIIDESGMPKERFSAEFPKEGPSILRIQQVVRGDSAAYFCASSPFRDRGLYEAFFGQGTRLTVV.